This T cell receptor (beta chain) came from a study of cytomegalovirus exposure and HLA in healthy donors. Study details: For the roughly 400 genotyped donors, 81% fell within the Caucasian-associated ancestry cluster.

PCR used 60 Vbeta primers and 13 Jbeta primers. Authors' analysis steps: About 9.9 million shared chains were among around 80 million unique TCR beta chains counted in a later analysis. Assay used: immunoSEQ multiplex PCR; TCRdb lists only in-frame clones, some missing. V, J and clone size derive from that table, while D and trimming were established from the DNA sequence. The repertoire consists of some 170,000 clones, with 65% to 80% occurring once and the leading ten covering roughly 3%. This TCR was recovered from a woman aged 50 to 60 in good health and CMV-seropositive. Material for sequencing was PBMCs.

The CDR3: CASGGAGDNSPLHF. The CDR3 nucleotides are TGTGCCAGCGGGGGGGCAGGTGACAATTCACCCCTCCACTTT. The chain carries TRBV2 and TRBJ1-6, with a tentative D call TRBD1 (6 bases). Between the trimmed V and J ends, which lost 8 bases and 7 bases, there was a span of 15 bases. This CDR3 spans 14 amino acids. The germline CDR1 and CDR2 sequences are SNHLY and FYNNEI.